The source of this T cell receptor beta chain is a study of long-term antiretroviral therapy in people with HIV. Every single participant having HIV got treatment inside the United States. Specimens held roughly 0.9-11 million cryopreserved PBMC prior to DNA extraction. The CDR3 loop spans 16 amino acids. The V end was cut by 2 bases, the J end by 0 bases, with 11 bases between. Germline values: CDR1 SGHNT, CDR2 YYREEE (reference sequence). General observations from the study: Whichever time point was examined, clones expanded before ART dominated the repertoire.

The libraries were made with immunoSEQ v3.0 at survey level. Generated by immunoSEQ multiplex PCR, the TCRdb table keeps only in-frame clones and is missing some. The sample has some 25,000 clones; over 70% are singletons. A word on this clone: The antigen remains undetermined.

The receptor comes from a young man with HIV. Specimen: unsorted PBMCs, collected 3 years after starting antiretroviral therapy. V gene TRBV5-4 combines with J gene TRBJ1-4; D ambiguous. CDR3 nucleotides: TGTGCCAGCAGCTTTGACCGTCTCGCAACTAATGAAAAACTGTTTTTT. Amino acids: CASSFDRLATNEKLFF.